This T cell receptor (beta chain) was captured by sequencing in a study of shared clonotypes between healthy human individuals. Study-wide results and limits: Naive subsets generally had larger estimated richness than memory subsets.

Germline CDR1 reads GTSNPN; CDR2 reads SVGIG (reference sequence). Deletions cut 7 bases from V and 2 bases from J, with 20 bases between. CDR3 length: 15 residues. In the case of this clone: What it recognizes is unknown.

Method: immunoSEQ multiplex PCR; TCRdb's copy keeps in-frame clones and lacks some. The table has 850,000 to 1,200,000 clones, more than 65% seen once. This receptor was identified in a man between 18 and 35 years old in good health. The sequenced sample consisted of memory CD4+ T cells sorted from blood. The subset is: CD45RA-negative fraction. This chain connects TRBV30 to TRBJ1-1; maybe TRBD1 (6 bases). CDR3 sequence: CAFTSGGGVNTEAFF. As DNA, the CDR3 is TGTGCCTTTACCTCAGGAGGGGGGGTAAACACTGAAGCTTTCTTT. The whole variable domain, remainder taken from reference TRBV30 and TRBJ1-1, is SQTIHQWPATLVQPVGSPLSLECTVEGTSNPNLYWYRQAAGRGLQLLFYSVGIGQISSEVPQNLSASRPQDRQFILSSKKLLLSDSGFYLCAFTSGGGVNTEAFFGQGTRLTVV.